What follows are 23 T cell receptor beta chains derived from one specimen sequenced in a study of breast tumors, draining lymph nodes, adjacent tissues. TCRdb reprocessed the multiplex PCR reads via MiXCR and lists one record per CDR3 protein. The table records some 250,000 distinct CDR3 sequences, less than 40% of them present only once. The lymph nodes were axillary draining lymph nodes from breast cancer patients. What was sequenced was axillary lymph node tissue. These receptors were collected from a female donor with breast cancer. Some clones in this sample may be carry-over from other donors' samples.

A remark on this clonotype: A junction end diverges from the germline sequence, so it may reflect a read error. The chain carries TRBV2 and TRBJ2-2, with D tentatively TRBD2 (5 bases). The CDR3 has 14 amino acids. Germline CDR1 reads SNHLY; CDR2 reads FYNNEI. CDR3 region: CATMAEANTGELSW. DNA of the CDR3: TGTGCCACCATGGCAGAGGCGAACACCGGGGAGCTGTCTTGG. Looking up the rest from reference TRBV2 and TRBJ2-2 gives the full variable domain: EPEVTQTPSHQVTQMGQEVILRCVPISNHLYFYWYRQILGQKVEFLVSFYNNEISEKSEIFDDQFSVERPDGSNFTLKIRSTKLEDSAMYFCATMAEANTGELSWGEGSRLTVL.

This clonotype was seen only a few times. The genes are TRBV6-6 and TRBJ2-7, with D possibly TRBD2 on 6 matching bases. The germline V and J ends were trimmed by 5 bases and 7 bases, with 21 bases remaining between them. The CDR3 is made up of 15 amino acids. Per germline, CDR1 MNHNY and CDR2 SVGAGI (reference sequence). The CDR3 region has the DNA TGTGCCAGCAGTCAAGTGTCAGGACTACATCGGGAGCAGTACTTC. It yields the protein CASSQVSGLHREQYF.

Ten or more counts support this clonotype. The chain employs TRBV2 and TRBJ1-5; 7 nucleotides line up with TRBD1. Looked up from germline, CDR1 is SNHLY and CDR2 is FYNNEI. J was trimmed by 2 bases and V by 4 bases; bases with no gene match: 2. CDR3 length: 14 amino acids. CDR3 nucleotide sequence: TGTGCCAGCAGTGGACAGGGAGGCAATCAGCCCCAGCATTTT. It translates to CASSGQGGNQPQHF.

At least ten counts were recorded for this clonotype. This chain joins TRBV7-3 and TRBJ2-2; D is tentatively TRBD1 or TRBD2 (5 bases each). Trimming removed 2 bases at V and 3 bases at J, with 16 bases between. Germline lookup yields CDR1 SGHTA and CDR2 FQGTGA. The CDR3 consists of 17 residues. The CDR3 DNA reads as TGTGCCAGCAGCTTAGGGCAGGGATTGGGGGACACCGGGGAGCTGTTTTTT. Its protein product is CASSLGQGLGDTGELFF.

This clonotype was seen many times. This sequence joins TRBV20-1 and TRBJ1-2, with D perhaps TRBD1 (5 bases). Germline values: CDR1 DFQATT, CDR2 SNEGSKA (reference sequence). The CDR3 extends over 8 amino acids. CDR3 residues: CGAGGYTF. The CDR3 DNA follows: TGCGGGGCAGGGGGCTACACCTTC.

A remark on this clonotype: As the CDR3 is not closed by the conserved phenylalanine or tryptophan, this likely results from a read error. The chain combines TRBV10-3 with TRBJ2-1; TRBD1 agrees at 10 bases. This CDR3 has 14 amino acids. Germline-derived CDR1 and CDR2 are ENHRY and SYGVKD. With V trimmed by 6 bases and J by 5 bases, 4 bases remained unmatched. CDR3 loop: CAISDRGRDNEQFL. Here the CDR3 DNA reads TGTGCCATCAGCGACAGGGGGCGCGACAATGAGCAGTTCCTC.

The table lists this clonotype with many counts. This chain connects TRBV19 to TRBJ2-3; 11 bases align to TRBD2. Looked up from germline, CDR1 is LNHDA and CDR2 is SQIVND (reference sequence). CDR3 length: 17 residues. Unmatched junction bases numbered 7, after V lost 3 bases and J lost 2 bases. In DNA, the CDR3 is TGTGCCAGTAGTATGGGCGCTAGCGGGAGGTCCACAGATACGCAGTATTTT. Protein product: CASSMGASGRSTDTQYF.

This clonotype was counted between two and nine times. The V and J genes are TRBV20-1 and TRBJ2-2; 9 bases agree with TRBD2. This CDR3 is 16 amino acids long. Germline CDR1 and CDR2: DFQATT and SNEGSKA (reference sequence). The V and J ends lost 3 bases and 5 bases, in that order; junction bases with no gene match: 10. The CDR3 region is CSARPLASGATGELFF. The CDR3 DNA is TGCAGTGCTAGGCCCTTAGCTAGCGGGGCAACCGGGGAGCTGTTTTTT.

This clonotype came up many times. The chain uses TRBV20-1 and TRBJ2-7; 7 bases align to TRBD2. The CDR3 length is 12 residues. Germline loops: CDR1 DFQATT, CDR2 SNEGSKA (reference sequence). V was pared by 6 bases and J by 0 bases, with 2 bases of the junction left unmatched. In DNA, the CDR3 is TGCAGTGCCCCGGGGGGCTCCTACGAGCAGTACTTC. It specifies CSAPGGSYEQYF.

At least ten counts were recorded for this clonotype. The rearrangement joins TRBV9 to TRBJ2-1; 11 bases line up with TRBD2. Losses at the gene ends were 4 bases for V and 7 bases for J; bases not matched to a gene: 7. In germline, CDR1 is SGDLS, CDR2 YYNGEE. The CDR3 runs 15 residues. As DNA, the CDR3 is TGTGCCAGCAGCATAGAGGGACTAGCGGCTAATGAGCAGTTCTTC. Its protein is CASSIEGLAANEQFF.

The table lists this clonotype with many counts. The V gene is TRBV19, the J gene TRBJ1-2; no clear D gene. V gave up 3 bases and J gave up 6 bases, with 8 bases separating them. The CDR3 length is 12 residues. The germline V gene has CDR1 LNHDA and CDR2 SQIVND (reference sequence). The CDR3 is CASSIFGDGYTF. CDR3 in DNA: TGTGCCAGTAGTATCTTTGGAGATGGCTACACCTTC.

The table lists this clonotype with many counts. V and J are TRBV20-1 and TRBJ1-5; 7 nucleotides align to TRBD1. The germline gives CDR1 DFQATT, CDR2 SNEGSKA (reference sequence). The CDR3 runs to 15 residues. V shed 6 bases, J shed 4 bases, and the junction held 12 bases outside the gene matches. CDR3 sequence: CSATRGGTTNQPQHF. CDR3 coding DNA: TGCAGTGCCACCAGGGGGGGGACAACTAATCAGCCCCAGCATTTT.

The V gene is TRBV9, the J gene TRBJ2-3; D is unclear. The V gene lost 0 bases and the J gene lost 2 bases, with 7 bases spanning the gap. The germline V gene encodes CDR1 SGDLS and CDR2 YYNGEE. The CDR3 is 14 residues long. CDR3 nucleotides: TGTGCCAGCAGCGTAGGACTTACCACAGATACGCAGTATTTT. It specifies CASSVGLTTDTQYF.

This chain links TRBV2 with TRBJ2-4; 9 bases align to TRBD1. The germline CDR1 and CDR2 sequences are SNHLY and FYNNEI. This CDR3 has 15 residues. V was clipped by 6 bases and J by 7 bases; unmatched bases: 10. CDR3 nucleotide sequence: TGTGCCAGCAGCCCTCGGACAGGGGACGGGAACATTCAGTACTTC. As protein: CASSPRTGDGNIQYF.

There are many counts of this clonotype. The chain couples TRBV5-1 to TRBJ2-5, with no clear D. V gave up 5 bases and J gave up 0 bases, with 8 bases separating them. Germline loops: CDR1 SGHRS, CDR2 YFSETQ. The length of the CDR3 is 13 residues. The CDR3 bases are TGCGCCAGCAGTGTCCGGGACCAAGAGACCCAGTACTTC. Translation gives CASSVRDQETQYF.

Comment on this clonotype: One base away lies a much larger clone, so this may be a sequencing read error. Since no conserved phenylalanine or tryptophan closes the CDR3, a read error is the likely cause. CDR3 residues: CASSRSGVGETQYL. CDR3 DNA: TGTGCCAGCAGCCGGAGCGGGGTGGGAGAGACCCAGTACCTC. This rearrangement joins TRBV7-9 to TRBJ2-5; 7 bases fit TRBD2. The CDR3 covers 14 residues. V gave up 5 bases and J gave up 4 bases; unmatched junction bases: 7. Germline V gene data show CDR1 as SEHNR and CDR2 as FQNEAQ (reference sequence).

This clonotype has ten or more counts. This chain uses TRBV20-1 with TRBJ2-2, with D perhaps assigned TRBD1 or TRBD2 (7 bases each). V was clipped by 6 bases and J by 7 bases, with 18 bases between them. The germline V gene encodes CDR1 DFQATT and CDR2 SNEGSKA (reference sequence). This CDR3 has 14 residues. CDR3 residues: CSAHQGGPVGELFF. The CDR3 nucleotides read TGCAGTGCCCACCAGGGGGGGCCAGTCGGGGAGCTGTTTTTT.

This clonotype was recorded at least ten times. V and J are TRBV19 and TRBJ2-3; D possibly corresponds to TRBD2 (7 bases). This CDR3 spans 16 amino acids. Germline-derived CDR1 and CDR2 are LNHDA and SQIVND (reference sequence). Trimming removed 3 bases from V and 5 bases from J, with 18 bases in between. CDR3 nucleotide sequence: TGTGCCAGTAGTATTGGGGGGGGGCAGCTGGGAGATACGCAGTATTTT. Its translation is CASSIGGGQLGDTQYF.

On this clonotype itself: A much larger clone sits a single nucleotide away, making a read error possible. The rearrangement links TRBV20-1 to TRBJ1-2; D ambiguous. This CDR3 contains 12 residues. Germline loops: CDR1 DFQATT, CDR2 SNEGSKA (reference sequence). CDR3 coding DNA: TGCAGTGCTAGAGATCTTGCCTATGGCTCCACCTTC. It yields the protein CSARDLAYGSTF.

This clonotype has a count of ten or more. One junction end does not reproduce the germline sequence, and a read error may be involved. V gene TRBV19 combines with J gene TRBJ2-5; no reliable D call. Germline lookup yields CDR1 LNHDA and CDR2 SQIVND (reference sequence). CDR3 length equals 13 residues. CDR3 DNA sequence: TGTGCCAGTAGTTTAGAGTGGAAGGAGACCCAGTACTTC. Protein product: CASSLEWKETQYF. The full variable domain, completed using reference TRBV19 and TRBJ2-5, is DGGITQSPKYLFRKEGQNVTLSCEQNLNHDAMYWYRQDPGQGLRLIYYSQIVNDFQKGDIAEGYSVSREKKESFPLTVTSAQKNPTAFYLCASSLEWKETQYFGPGTRLLVL.

With regard to this clonotype: This may stem from a read error, because a much larger clone lies one nucleotide away. This chain joins TRBV5-5 and TRBJ1-2, with TRBD1 matching over 9 bases. Germline V CDR1 and CDR2: SGHKS, YYEKEE (reference sequence). The CDR3 totals 16 residues. This CDR3 reads CASSATGTGTNYGCTF. In DNA form, the CDR3 reads TGTGCCAGCAGCGCCACCGGGACAGGGACTAACTATGGCTGCACCTTC. Supplemented by reference TRBV5-5 and TRBJ1-2, the full variable domain reads DAGVTQSPTHLIKTRGQQVTLRCSPISGHKSVSWYQQVLGQGPQFIFQYYEKEERGRGNFPDRFSARQFPNYSSELNVNALLLGDSALYLCASSATGTGTNYGCTFGSGTRLTVV.

The rearrangement links TRBV10-3 to TRBJ2-2, with 7 bases matching TRBD1. With 3 bases clipped from V and 4 bases from J, the junction kept 2 bases outside the gene matches. This CDR3 has 14 residues. The V gene's germline CDR1 is ENHRY and CDR2 SYGVKD. CDR3 residues: CAISDSGGTGELFF. CDR3 bases: TGTGCCATCAGTGACTCAGGGGGCACCGGGGAGCTGTTTTTT.

This clonotype was counted ten times or more. Here the CDR3 DNA reads TGTGCCAGCAGCTTGGTGGGCAGGGGCTTGAATTCACCCCTCCACTTT. Residues: CASSLVGRGLNSPLHF. The V call is TRBV7-2, the J call TRBJ1-6; the D gene is possibly TRBD1 (6 bases). CDR1 and CDR2 (germline): SGHTA, FQGNSA. The CDR3 length is 16 residues. V was cut by 3 bases and J by 7 bases, with 16 bases left in between. Complete variable domain (other parts from reference TRBV7-2 and TRBJ1-6): GAGVSQSPSNKVTEKGKDVELRCDPISGHTALYWYRQSLGQGLEFLIYFQGNSAPDKSGLPSDRFSAERTGGSVSTLTIQRTQQEDSAVYLCASSLVGRGLNSPLHFGNGTRLTVT.